This TCR beta chain was obtained from a study of T-cell reconstitution after alpha-beta-depleted transplantation in children. As it was prepared, the TCRbeta library received unique molecular identifiers. MiXCR was run by TCRdb on the PCR reads, yielding one entry per CDR3 protein. The sample includes about 540,000 distinct CDR3 sequences, 15% to 20% seen only once; the top ten take less than 4%. The length of the CDR3 is 15 residues. Germline V gene sequence: CDR1 DFQATT, CDR2 SNEGSKA (reference sequence). Trimming left V 5 bases short and J 5 bases short, with 21 bases between. Sequencing was performed on PBMCs from the stem cell graft donor, taken from the stem cell graft. The chain recombines TRBV20-1 with TRBJ2-5, with TRBD2 as a possible D gene (5 bases). The sequence was obtained from a human donor who donated a stem cell graft to a child with acute lymphoblastic leukemia. The DNA of the CDR3 is TGCAGTGCTCGTGGTCCCCGGGGTGACAAGGAGACCCAGTACTTC. Its translation is CSARGPRGDKETQYF.